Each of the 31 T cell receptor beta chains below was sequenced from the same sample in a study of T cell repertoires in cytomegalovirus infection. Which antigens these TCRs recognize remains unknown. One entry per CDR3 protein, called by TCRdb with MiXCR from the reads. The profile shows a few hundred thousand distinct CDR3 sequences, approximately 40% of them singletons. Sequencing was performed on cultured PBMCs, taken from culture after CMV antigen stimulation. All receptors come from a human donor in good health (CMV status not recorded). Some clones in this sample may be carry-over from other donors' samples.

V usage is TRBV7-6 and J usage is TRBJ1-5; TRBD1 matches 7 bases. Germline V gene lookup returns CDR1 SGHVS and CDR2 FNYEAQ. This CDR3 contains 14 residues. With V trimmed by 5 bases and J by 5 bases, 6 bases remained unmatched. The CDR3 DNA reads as TGTGCCAGCAGCCCCCTGACAGGGCATCAGCCCCAGCATTTT. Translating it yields CASSPLTGHQPQHF. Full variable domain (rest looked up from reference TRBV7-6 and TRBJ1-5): GAGVSQSPRYKVTKRGQDVALRCDPISGHVSLYWYRQALGQGPEFLTYFNYEAQQDKSGLPNDRFSAERPEGSISTLTIQRTEQRDSAMYRCASSPLTGHQPQHFGDGTRLSIL.

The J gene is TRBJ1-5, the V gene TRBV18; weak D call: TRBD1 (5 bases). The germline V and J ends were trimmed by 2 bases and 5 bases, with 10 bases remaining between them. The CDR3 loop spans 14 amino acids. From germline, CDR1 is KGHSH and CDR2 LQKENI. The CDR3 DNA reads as TGTGCCAGCTCACCAACGGGGGGGGATCAGCCCCAGCATTTT. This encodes CASSPTGGDQPQHF. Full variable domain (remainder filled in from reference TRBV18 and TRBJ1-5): NAGVMQNPRHLVRRRGQEARLRCSPMKGHSHVYWYRQLPEEGLKFMVYLQKENIIDESGMPKERFSAEFPKEGPSILRIQQVVRGDSAAYFCASSPTGGDQPQHFGDGTRLSIL.

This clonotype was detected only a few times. In DNA form, the CDR3 reads TGTGCCAGCGGTGGACAGGGTTATGAGTATAGCAATCAGCCCCAGCATTTT. It encodes CASGGQGYEYSNQPQHF. This sequence joins TRBV7-8 and TRBJ1-5; the match to TRBD1 covers 8 bases. CDR3 size: 17 residues. The germline CDR1 and CDR2 sequences are SGHVS and FQNEAQ. Losses at the gene ends were 8 bases for V and 0 bases for J; bases not matched to a gene: 12.

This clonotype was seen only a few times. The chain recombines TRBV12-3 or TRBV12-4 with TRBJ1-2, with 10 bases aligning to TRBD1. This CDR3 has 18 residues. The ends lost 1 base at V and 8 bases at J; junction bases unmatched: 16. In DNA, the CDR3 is TGTGCCAGCAGTTTAGATTCGGGAGAGGGACAGGGGAAGGACGGCTACACCTTC. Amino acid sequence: CASSLDSGEGQGKDGYTF.

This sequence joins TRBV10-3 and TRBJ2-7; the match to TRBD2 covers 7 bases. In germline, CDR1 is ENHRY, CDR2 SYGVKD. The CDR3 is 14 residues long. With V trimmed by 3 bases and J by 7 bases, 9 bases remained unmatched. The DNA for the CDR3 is TGTGCCATCAGTGATGGGACTACCATGGGGGAGCAGTACTTC. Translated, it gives CAISDGTTMGEQYF.

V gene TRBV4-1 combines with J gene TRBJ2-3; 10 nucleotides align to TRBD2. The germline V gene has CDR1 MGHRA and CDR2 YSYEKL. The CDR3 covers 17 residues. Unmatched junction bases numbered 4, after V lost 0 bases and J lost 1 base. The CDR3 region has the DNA TGCGCCAGCAGCCAAGATCCGGGGACTAGCGGCACAGATACGCAGTATTTT. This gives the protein CASSQDPGTSGTDTQYF.

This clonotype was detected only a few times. The CDR3: CASSLGADATYEQYF. In DNA, the CDR3 is TGTGCCAGCAGCTTAGGGGCTGATGCTACCTACGAGCAGTACTTC. The chain recombines TRBV7-2 with TRBJ2-7; D is unclear. The CDR3 spans 15 residues. Germline V lookup: CDR1 SGHTA, CDR2 FQGNSA. Trimming took 1 base from V and 2 from J, leaving 12 bases between them.

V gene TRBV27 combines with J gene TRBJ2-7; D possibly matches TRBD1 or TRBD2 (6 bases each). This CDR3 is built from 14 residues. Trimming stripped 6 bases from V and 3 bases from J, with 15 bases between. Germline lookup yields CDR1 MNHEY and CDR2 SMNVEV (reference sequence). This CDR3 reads CASSEGGIGYEQYF. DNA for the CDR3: TGTGCCAGCAGCGAGGGGGGAATTGGCTACGAGCAGTACTTC.

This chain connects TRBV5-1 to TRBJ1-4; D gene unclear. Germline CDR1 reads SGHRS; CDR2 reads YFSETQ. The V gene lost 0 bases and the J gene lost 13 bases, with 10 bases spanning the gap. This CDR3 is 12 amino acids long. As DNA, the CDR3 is TGCGCCAGCAGCTTGGCCATGGGAAGACTGTTTTTT. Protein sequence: CASSLAMGRLFF.

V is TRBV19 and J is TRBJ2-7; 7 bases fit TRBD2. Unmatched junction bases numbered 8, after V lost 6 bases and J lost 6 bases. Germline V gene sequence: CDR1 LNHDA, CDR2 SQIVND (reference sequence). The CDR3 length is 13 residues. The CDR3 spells CASSVGGSSEQYF. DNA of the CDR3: TGTGCCAGTAGCGTCGGGGGGTCGAGCGAGCAGTACTTC.

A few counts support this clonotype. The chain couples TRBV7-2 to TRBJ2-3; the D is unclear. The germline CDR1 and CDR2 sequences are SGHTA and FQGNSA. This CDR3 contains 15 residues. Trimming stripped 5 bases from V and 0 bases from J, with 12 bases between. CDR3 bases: TGTGCCAGCAGCGCCCGGACCGCTAGCACAGATACGCAGTATTTT. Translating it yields CASSARTASTDTQYF.

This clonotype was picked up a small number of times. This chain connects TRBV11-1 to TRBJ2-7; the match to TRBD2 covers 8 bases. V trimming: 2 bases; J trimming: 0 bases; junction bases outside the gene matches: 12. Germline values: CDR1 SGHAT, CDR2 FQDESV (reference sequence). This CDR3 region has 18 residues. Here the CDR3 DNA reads TGTGCCAGCAGCTTAAGGACGTCGGGGGGGAGCTGCTCCTACGAGCAGTACTTC. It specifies CASSLRTSGGSCSYEQYF.

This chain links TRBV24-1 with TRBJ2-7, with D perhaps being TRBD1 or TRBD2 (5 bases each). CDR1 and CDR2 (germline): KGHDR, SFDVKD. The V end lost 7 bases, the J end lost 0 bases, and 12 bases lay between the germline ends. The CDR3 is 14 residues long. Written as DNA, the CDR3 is TGTGCCACCAGCCCCGGGACGCACTCCTACGAGCAGTACTTC. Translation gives CATSPGTHSYEQYF.

CDR3 in amino acids: CAIRSGELQETQYF. DNA for the CDR3: TGTGCCATCAGGTCGGGGGAATTACAAGAGACCCAGTACTTC. The gene calls are TRBV10-3 and TRBJ2-5, with D possibly matching TRBD2 (6 bases). The ends were cut back, 6 bases at V and 2 bases at J, with 13 bases in the middle. This CDR3 is built from 14 residues. Germline V lookup: CDR1 ENHRY, CDR2 SYGVKD.

Written as DNA, the CDR3 is TGCGCCAGCAGCCAAGATCAGAAGGGTTACGAGCAGTACTTC. Its translation is CASSQDQKGYEQYF. The genes are TRBV4-3 and TRBJ2-7, with D unclear. V gave up 0 bases and J gave up 4 bases, with 10 bases separating them. Germline CDR1 and CDR2: LGHNA and YSLEER. The CDR3 runs to 14 residues.

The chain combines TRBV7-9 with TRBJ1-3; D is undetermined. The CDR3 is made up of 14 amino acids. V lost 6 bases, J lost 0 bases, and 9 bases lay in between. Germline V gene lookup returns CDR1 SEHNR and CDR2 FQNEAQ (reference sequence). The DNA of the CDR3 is TGTGCCAGCAGATCGGACCGCTCTGGAAACACCATATATTTT. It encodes CASRSDRSGNTIYF.

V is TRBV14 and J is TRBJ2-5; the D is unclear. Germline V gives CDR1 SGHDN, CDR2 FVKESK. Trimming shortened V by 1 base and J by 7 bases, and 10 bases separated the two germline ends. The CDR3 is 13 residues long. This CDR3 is CASSQVYGGTQYF. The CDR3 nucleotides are TGTGCCAGCAGCCAAGTATACGGCGGGACCCAGTACTTC.

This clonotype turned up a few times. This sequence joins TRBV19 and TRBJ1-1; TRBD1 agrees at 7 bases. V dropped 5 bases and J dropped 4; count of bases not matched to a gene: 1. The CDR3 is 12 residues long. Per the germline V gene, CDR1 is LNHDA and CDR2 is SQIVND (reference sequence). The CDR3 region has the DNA TGTGCCAGTAGTCGGACAGGCACTGAAGCTTTCTTT. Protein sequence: CASSRTGTEAFF.

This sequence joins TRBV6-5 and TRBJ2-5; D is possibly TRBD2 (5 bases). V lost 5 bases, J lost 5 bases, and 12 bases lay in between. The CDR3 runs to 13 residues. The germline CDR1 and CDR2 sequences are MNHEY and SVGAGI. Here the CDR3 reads CASSEEPGETQYF. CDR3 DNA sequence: TGTGCCAGCAGTGAAGAGCCGGGGGAGACCCAGTACTTC.

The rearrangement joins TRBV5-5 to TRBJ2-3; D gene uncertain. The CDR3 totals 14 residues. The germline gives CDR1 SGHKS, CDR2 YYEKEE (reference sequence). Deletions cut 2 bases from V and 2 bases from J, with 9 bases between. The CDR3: CASSFEGYTDTQYF. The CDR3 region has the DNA TGTGCCAGCAGCTTTGAAGGATACACAGATACGCAGTATTTT.

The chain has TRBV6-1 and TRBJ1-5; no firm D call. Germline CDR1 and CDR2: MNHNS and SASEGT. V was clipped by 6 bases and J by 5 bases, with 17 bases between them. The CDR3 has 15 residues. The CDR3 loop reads CASRESDFLYQPQHF. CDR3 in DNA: TGTGCCAGCAGAGAATCAGATTTCTTGTATCAGCCCCAGCATTTT.

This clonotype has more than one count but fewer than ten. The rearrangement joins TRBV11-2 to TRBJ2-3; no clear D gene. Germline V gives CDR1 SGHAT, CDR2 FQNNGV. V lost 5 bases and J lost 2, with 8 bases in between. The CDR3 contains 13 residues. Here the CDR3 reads CASSKSPTDTQYF. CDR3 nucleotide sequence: TGTGCCAGCAGCAAGTCCCCCACAGATACGCAGTATTTT. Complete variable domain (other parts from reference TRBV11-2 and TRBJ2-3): EAGVAQSPRYKIIEKRQSVAFWCNPISGHATLYWYQQILGQGPKLLIQFQNNGVVDDSQLPKDRFSAERLKGVDSTLKIQPAKLEDSAVYLCASSKSPTDTQYFGPGTRLTVL.

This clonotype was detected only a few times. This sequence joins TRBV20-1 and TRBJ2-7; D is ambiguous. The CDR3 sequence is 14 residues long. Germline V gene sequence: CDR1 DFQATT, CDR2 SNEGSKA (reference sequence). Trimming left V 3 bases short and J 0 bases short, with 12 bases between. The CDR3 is CSASDGAASYEQYF. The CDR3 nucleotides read TGCAGTGCTAGTGACGGAGCTGCCTCCTACGAGCAGTACTTC.

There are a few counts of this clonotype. The CDR3 here is CASSLTQGQPQHF. DNA of the CDR3: TGTGCCAGCAGTTTAACCCAGGGCCAGCCCCAGCATTTT. The chain recombines TRBV27 with TRBJ1-5, with TRBD1 as a possible D gene (5 bases). This CDR3 is built from 13 residues. In germline, CDR1 is MNHEY, CDR2 SMNVEV (reference sequence). Trimming stripped 2 bases from V and 7 bases from J, with 9 bases between.

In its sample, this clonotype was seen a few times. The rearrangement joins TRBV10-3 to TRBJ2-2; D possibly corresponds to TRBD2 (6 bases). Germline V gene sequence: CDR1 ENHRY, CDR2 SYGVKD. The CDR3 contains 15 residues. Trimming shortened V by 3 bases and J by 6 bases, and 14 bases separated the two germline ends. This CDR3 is CAISDRGSNPGELFF. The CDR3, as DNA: TGTGCCATCAGTGATCGGGGGAGTAACCCCGGGGAGCTGTTTTTT.

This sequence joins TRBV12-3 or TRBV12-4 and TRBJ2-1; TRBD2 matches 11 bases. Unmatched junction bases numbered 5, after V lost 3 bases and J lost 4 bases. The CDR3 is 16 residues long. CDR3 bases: TGTGCCAGCAGTTTCCCGGGACTAGCGGATTACAATGAGCAGTTCTTC. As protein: CASSFPGLADYNEQFF.

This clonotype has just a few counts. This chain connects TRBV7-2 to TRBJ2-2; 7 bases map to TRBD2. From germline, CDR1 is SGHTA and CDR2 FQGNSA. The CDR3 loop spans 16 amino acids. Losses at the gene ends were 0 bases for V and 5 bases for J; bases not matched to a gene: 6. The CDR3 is CASSLAASGGTGELFF. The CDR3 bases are TGTGCCAGCAGCTTAGCGGCTAGCGGTGGGACCGGGGAGCTGTTTTTT. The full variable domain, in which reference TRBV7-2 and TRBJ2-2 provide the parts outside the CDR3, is GAGVSQSPSNKVTEKGKDVELRCDPISGHTALYWYRQSLGQGLEFLIYFQGNSAPDKSGLPSDRFSAERTGGSVSTLTIQRTQQEDSAVYLCASSLAASGGTGELFFGEGSRLTVL.

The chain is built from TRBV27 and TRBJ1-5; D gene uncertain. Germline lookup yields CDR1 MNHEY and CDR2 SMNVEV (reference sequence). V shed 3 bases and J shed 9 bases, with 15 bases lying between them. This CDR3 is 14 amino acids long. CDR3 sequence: CASSFSLPGSPQHF. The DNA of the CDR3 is TGTGCCAGCAGTTTTTCACTTCCCGGTTCGCCCCAGCATTTT.

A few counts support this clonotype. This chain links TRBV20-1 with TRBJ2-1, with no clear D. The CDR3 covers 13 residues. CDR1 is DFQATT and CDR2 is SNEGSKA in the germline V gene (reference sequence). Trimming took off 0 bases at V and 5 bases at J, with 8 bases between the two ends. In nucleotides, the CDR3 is TGCAGTGCTAGAGACCCAATACACAATGAGCAGTTCTTC. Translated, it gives CSARDPIHNEQFF.

Here the CDR3 DNA reads TGCAGTGCTAGAGTCTTATGGAATGAAAAACTGTTTTTT. Amino acids: CSARVLWNEKLFF. This chain uses TRBV20-1 with TRBJ1-4; no clear D gene. The ends were cut back, 1 base at V and 5 bases at J, with 8 bases in the middle. The germline V gene encodes CDR1 DFQATT and CDR2 SNEGSKA (reference sequence). This CDR3 spans 13 amino acids.

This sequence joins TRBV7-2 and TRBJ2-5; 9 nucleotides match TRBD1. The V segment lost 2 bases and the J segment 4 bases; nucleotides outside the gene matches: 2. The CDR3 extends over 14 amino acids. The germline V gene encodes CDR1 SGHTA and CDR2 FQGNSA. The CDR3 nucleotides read TGTGCCAGCAGCTTAAACAGGGGGCTAGAGACCCAGTACTTC. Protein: CASSLNRGLETQYF.